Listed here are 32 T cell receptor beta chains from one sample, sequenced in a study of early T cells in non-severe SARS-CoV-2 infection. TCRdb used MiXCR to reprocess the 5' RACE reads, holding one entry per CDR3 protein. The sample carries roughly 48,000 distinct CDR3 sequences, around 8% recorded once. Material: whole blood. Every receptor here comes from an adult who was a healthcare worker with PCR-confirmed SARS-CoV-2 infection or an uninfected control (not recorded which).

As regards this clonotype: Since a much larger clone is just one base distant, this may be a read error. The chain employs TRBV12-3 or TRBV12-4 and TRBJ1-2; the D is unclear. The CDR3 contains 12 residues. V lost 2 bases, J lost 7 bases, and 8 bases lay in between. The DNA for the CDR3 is TGTGCCAGCAGTTTATGGGGTACTGGCTACACCTTC. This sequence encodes CASSLWGTGYTF.

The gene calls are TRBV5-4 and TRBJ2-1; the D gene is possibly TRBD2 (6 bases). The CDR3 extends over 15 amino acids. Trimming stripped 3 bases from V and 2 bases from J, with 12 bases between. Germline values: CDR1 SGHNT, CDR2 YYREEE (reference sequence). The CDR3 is CASSSAGGAYNEQFF. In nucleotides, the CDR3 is TGTGCCAGCAGCTCCGCCGGCGGGGCCTACAATGAGCAGTTCTTC.

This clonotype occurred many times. This chain's CDR3 is CASSLVGSSYEQYF. For the CDR3, the DNA is TGTGCCAGCAGTTTAGTCGGGAGCTCCTACGAGCAGTACTTC. V is TRBV12-3 or TRBV12-4 and J is TRBJ2-7; D perhaps matches TRBD2 (6 bases). The V and J ends lost 1 base and 0 bases respectively, with 7 bases between them. The CDR3 is made up of 14 amino acids.

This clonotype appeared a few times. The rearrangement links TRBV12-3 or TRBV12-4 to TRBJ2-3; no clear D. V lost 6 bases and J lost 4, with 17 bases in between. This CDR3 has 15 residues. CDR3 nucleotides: TGTGCCAGCAGCCCCTCCTGGGCCATGGCAGATACGCAGTATTTT. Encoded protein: CASSPSWAMADTQYF.

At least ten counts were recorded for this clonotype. CDR3 residues: CASSEYGGSQLNTEAFF. CDR3 DNA: TGTGCCAGCAGTGAATATGGGGGCAGCCAATTGAACACTGAAGCTTTCTTT. This chain links TRBV25-1 with TRBJ1-1; perhaps TRBD1 as D (6 bases). Trimming removed 0 bases from V and 0 bases from J, with 14 bases in between. The CDR3 is 17 amino acids. Germline CDR1 and CDR2: MGHDK and SYGVNS. Filled out from reference TRBV25-1 and TRBJ1-1, the complete variable domain reads EADIYQTPRYLVIGTGKKITLECSQTMGHDKMYWYQQDPGMELHLIHYSYGVNSTEKGDLSSESTVSRIRTEHFPLTLESARPSHTSQYLCASSEYGGSQLNTEAFFGQGTRLTVV.

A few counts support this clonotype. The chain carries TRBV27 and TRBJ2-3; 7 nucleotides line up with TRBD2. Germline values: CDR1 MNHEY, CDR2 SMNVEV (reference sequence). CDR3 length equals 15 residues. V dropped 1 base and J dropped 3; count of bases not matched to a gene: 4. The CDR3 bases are TGTGCCAGCAGTTTATGGACTAGTGAGACAGATACGCAGTATTTT. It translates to CASSLWTSETDTQYF.

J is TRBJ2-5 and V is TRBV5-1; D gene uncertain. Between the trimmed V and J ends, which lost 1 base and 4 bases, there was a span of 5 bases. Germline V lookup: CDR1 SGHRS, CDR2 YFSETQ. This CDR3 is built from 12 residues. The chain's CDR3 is CASSLSLETQYF. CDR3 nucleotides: TGCGCCAGCAGCTTGTCCCTAGAGACCCAGTACTTC.

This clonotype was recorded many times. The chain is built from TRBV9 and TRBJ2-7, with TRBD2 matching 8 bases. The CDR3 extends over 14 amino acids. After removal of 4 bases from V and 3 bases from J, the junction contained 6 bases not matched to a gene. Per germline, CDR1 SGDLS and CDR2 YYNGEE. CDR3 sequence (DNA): TGTGCCAGCAGCCTAAGCGGGGGAAGCTACGAGCAGTACTTC. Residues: CASSLSGGSYEQYF.

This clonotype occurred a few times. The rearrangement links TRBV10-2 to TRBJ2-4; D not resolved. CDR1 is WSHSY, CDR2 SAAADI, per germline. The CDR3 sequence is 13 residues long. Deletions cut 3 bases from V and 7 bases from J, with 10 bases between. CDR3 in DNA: TGCGCCAGCAGTGATACGGCGATCAACATTCAGTACTTC. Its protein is CASSDTAINIQYF.

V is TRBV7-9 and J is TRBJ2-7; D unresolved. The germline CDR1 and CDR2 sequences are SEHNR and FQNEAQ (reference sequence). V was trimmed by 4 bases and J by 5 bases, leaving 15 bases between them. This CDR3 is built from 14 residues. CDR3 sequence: CASSSPRLWDEQYF. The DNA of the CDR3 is TGTGCCAGCAGCTCCCCTAGGCTGTGGGACGAGCAGTACTTC.

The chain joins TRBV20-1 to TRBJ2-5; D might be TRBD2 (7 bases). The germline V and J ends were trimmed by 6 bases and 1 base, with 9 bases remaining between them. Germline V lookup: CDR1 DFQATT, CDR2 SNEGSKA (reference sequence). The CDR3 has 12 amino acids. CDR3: CSAAGAQETQYF. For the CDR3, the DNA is TGCAGTGCCGCGGGGGCCCAAGAGACCCAGTACTTC.

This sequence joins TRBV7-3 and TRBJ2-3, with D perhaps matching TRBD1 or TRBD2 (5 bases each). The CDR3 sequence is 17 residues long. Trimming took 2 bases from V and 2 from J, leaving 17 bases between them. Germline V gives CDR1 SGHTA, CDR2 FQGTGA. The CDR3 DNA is TGTGCCAGCAGCTTAGCCCGGGACCCAAATCCCACAGATACGCAGTATTTT. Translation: CASSLARDPNPTDTQYF.

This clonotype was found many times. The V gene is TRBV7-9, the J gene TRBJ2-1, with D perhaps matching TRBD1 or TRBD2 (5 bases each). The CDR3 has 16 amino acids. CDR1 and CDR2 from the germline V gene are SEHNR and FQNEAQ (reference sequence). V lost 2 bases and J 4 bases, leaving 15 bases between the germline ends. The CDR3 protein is CASSLFGGPSYNEQFF. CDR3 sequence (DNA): TGTGCCAGCAGCTTATTTGGGGGACCATCATACAATGAGCAGTTCTTC.

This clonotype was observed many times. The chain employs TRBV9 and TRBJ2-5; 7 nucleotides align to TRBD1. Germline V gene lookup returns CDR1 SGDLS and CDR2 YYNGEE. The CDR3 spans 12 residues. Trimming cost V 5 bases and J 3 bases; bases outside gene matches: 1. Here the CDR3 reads CASRGTEETQYF. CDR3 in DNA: TGTGCCAGCAGGGGGACAGAAGAGACCCAGTACTTC.

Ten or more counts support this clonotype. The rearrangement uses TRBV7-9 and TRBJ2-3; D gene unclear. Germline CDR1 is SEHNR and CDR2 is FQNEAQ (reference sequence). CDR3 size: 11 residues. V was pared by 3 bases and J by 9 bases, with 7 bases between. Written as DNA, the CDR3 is TGTGCCAGCAGCTTGAGCCCGACGCAGTATTTT. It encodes CASSLSPTQYF.

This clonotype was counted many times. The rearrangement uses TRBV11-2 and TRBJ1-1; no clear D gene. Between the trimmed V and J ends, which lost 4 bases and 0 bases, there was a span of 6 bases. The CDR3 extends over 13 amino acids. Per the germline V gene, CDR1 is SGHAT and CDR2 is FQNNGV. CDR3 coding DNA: TGTGCCAGCAGCTCACAAATGAACACTGAAGCTTTCTTT. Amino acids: CASSSQMNTEAFF.

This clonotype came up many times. The CDR3 nucleotides are TGTGCCAGCAGCTTAGGGGGGCATACGCAGTATTTT. Protein product: CASSLGGHTQYF. The rearrangement joins TRBV11-3 to TRBJ2-3, with D possibly TRBD1 on 6 matching bases. CDR3 length: 12 residues. CDR1 and CDR2 from the germline V gene are SGHNT and YENEEA. With 1 base removed from V and 7 bases from J, the gap between germline ends came to 6 bases.

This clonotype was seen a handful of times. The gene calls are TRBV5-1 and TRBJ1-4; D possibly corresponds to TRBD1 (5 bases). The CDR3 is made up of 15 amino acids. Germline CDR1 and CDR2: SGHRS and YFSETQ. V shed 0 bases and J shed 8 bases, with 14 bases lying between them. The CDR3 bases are TGCGCCAGCAGCTTGGAAGGGACCTATGGGGAAAAACTGTTTTTT. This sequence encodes CASSLEGTYGEKLFF. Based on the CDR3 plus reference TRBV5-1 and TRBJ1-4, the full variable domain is KAGVTQTPRYLIKTRGQQVTLSCSPISGHRSVSWYQQTPGQGLQFLFEYFSETQRNKGNFPGRFSGRQFSNSRSEMNVSTLELGDSALYLCASSLEGTYGEKLFFGSGTQLSVL.

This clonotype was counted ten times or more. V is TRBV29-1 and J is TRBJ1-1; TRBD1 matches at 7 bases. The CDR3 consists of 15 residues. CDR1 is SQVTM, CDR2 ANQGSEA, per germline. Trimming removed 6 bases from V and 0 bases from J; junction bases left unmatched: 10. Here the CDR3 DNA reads TGCAGCGTGCCGGCCTGGGGACAGATGAACACTGAAGCTTTCTTT. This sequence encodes CSVPAWGQMNTEAFF.

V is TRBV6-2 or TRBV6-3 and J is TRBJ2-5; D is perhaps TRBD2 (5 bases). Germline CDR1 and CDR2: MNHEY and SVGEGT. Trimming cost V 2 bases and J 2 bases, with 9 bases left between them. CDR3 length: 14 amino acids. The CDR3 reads CASSYPGGQETQYF. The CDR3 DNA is TGTGCCAGCAGTTACCCAGGAGGACAAGAGACCCAGTACTTC.

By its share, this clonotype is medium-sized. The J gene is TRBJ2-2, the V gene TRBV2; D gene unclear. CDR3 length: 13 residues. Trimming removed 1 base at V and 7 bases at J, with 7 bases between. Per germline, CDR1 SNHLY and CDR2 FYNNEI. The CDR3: CASSEGFNGELFF. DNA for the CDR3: TGTGCCAGCAGTGAAGGGTTCAACGGGGAGCTGTTTTTT.

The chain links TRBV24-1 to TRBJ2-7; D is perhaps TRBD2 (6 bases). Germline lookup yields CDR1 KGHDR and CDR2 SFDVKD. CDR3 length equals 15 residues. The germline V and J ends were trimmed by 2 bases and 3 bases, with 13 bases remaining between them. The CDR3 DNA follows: TGTGCCACCAGTGATTCGCCCCCCGGGGGCTACGAGCAGTACTTC. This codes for CATSDSPPGGYEQYF.

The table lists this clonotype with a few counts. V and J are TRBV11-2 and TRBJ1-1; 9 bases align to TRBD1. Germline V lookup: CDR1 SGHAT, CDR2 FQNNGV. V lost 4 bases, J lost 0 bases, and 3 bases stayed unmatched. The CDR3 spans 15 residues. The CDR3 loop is CASSSRQGVNTEAFF. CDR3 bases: TGTGCCAGCAGCTCCAGACAGGGGGTGAACACTGAAGCTTTCTTT.

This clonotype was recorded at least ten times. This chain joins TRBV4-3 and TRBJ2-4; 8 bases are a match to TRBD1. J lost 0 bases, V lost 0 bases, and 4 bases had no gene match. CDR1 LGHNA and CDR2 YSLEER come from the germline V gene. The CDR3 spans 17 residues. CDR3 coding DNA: TGCGCCAGCAGCCAAGAAGGGACAGGCCTAGCCAAAAACATTCAGTACTTC. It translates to CASSQEGTGLAKNIQYF.

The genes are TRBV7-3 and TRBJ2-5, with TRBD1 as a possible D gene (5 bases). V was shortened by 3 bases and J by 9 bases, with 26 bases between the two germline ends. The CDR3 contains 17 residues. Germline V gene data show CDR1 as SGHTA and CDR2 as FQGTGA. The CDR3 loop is CASSFRHIHRTSVAQYF. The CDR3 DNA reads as TGTGCCAGCAGCTTCCGTCACATTCACAGGACCTCCGTGGCCCAGTACTTC.

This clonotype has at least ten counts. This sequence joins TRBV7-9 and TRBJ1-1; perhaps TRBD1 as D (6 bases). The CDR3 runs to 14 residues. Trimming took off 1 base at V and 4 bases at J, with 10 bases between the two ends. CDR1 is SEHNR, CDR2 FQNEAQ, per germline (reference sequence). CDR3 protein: CASSLGTGATEAFF. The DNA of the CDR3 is TGTGCCAGCAGCTTAGGGACGGGGGCCACTGAAGCTTTCTTT.

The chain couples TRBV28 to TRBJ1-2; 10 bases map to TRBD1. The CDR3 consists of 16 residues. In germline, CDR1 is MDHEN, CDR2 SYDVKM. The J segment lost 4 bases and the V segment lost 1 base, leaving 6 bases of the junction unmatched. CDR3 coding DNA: TGTGCCAGCAGTTTATCTTCTGGACAGGGGGTCTATGGCTACACCTTC. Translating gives CASSLSSGQGVYGYTF.

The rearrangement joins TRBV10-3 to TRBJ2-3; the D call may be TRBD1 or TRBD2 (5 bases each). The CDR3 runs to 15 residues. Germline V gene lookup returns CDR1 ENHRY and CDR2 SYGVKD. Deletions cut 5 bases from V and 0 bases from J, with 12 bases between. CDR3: CAISHRGVSTDTQYF. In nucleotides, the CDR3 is TGTGCCATCAGTCATCGAGGGGTCAGCACAGATACGCAGTATTTT.

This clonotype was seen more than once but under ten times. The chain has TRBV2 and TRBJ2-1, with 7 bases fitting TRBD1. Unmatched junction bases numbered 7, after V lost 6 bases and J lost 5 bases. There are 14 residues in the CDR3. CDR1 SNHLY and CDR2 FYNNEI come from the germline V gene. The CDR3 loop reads CASRTGTANNEQFF. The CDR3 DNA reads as TGTGCCAGCAGGACGGGGACAGCAAACAATGAGCAGTTCTTC.

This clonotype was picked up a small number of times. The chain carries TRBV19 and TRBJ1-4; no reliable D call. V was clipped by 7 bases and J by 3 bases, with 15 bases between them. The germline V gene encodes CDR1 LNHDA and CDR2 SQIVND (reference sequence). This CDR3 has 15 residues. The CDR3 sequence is CASTPPGSPNEKLFF. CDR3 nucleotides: TGTGCCAGTACCCCCCCCGGGAGCCCTAATGAAAAACTGTTTTTT.

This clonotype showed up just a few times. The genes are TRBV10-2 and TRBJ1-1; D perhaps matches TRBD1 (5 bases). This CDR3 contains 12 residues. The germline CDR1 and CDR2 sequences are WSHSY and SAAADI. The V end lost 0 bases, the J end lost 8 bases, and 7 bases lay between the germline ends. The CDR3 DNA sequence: TGCGCCAGCAGTGAGTCACGGGGCGAAGCTTTCTTT. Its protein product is CASSESRGEAFF.

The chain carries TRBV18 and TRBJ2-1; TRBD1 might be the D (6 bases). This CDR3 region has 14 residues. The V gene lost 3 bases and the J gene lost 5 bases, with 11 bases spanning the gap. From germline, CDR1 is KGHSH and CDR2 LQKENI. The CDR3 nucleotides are TGTGCCAGCTCACCGCAGGGGTCACACAATGAGCAGTTCTTC. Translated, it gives CASSPQGSHNEQFF.